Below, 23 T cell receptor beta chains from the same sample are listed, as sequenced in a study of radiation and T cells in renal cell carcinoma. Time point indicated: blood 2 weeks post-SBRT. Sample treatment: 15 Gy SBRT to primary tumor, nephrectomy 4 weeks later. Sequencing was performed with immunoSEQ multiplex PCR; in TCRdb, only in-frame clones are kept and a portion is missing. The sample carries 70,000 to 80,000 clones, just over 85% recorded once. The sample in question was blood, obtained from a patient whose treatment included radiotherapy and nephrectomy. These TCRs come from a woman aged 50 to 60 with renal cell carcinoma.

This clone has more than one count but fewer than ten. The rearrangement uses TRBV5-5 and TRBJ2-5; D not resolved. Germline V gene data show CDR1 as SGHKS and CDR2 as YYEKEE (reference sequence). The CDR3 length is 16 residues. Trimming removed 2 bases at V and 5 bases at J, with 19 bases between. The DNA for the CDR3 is TGTGCCAGCAGCTTTTCTTGGGCGGAACATAGGGAGACCCAGTACTTC. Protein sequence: CASSFSWAEHRETQYF.

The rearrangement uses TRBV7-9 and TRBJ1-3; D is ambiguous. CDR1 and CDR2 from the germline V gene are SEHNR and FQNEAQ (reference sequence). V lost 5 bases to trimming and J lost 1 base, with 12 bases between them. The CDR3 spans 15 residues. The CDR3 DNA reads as TGTGCCAGCAGCCACACGGCCGATTCTGGAAACACCATATATTTT. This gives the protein CASSHTADSGNTIYF.

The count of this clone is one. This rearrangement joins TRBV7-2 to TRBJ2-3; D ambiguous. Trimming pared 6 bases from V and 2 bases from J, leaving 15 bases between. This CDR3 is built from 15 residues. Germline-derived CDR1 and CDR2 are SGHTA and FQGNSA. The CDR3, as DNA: TGTGCCAGCAGTCTGGTAGGCCTCCTCACAGATACGCAGTATTTT. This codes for CASSLVGLLTDTQYF.

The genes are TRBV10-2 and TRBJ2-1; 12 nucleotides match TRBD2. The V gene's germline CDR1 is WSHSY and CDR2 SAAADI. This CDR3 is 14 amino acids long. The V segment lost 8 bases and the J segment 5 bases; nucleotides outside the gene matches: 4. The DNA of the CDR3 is TGCGCCAGCCGCCTAGCGGGGGGGGACAATGAGCAGTTCTTC. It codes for CASRLAGGDNEQFF.

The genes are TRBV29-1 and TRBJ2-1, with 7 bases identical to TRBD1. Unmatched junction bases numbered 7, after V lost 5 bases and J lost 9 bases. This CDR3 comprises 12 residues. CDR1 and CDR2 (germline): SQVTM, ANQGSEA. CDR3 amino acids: CSVNPGGSEQFF. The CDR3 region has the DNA TGCAGCGTTAACCCAGGGGGTAGTGAGCAGTTCTTC.

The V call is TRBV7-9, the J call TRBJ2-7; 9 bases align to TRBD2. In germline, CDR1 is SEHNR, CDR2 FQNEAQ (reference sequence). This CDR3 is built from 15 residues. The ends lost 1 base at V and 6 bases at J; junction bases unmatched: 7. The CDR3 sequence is CASSLGSGRKSEQYF. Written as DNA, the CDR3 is TGTGCCAGCAGCTTAGGCAGCGGGAGGAAGTCCGAGCAGTACTTC. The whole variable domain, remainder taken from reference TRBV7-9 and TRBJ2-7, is DTGVSQNPRHKITKRGQNVTFRCDPISEHNRLYWYRQTLGQGPEFLTYFQNEAQLEKSRLLSDRFSAERPKGSFSTLEIQRTEQGDSAMYLCASSLGSGRKSEQYFGPGTRLTVT.

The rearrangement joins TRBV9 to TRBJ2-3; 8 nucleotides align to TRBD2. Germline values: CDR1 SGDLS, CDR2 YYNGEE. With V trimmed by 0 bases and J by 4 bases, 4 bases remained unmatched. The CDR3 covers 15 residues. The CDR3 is CASSVAGGPPDTQYF. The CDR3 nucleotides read TGTGCCAGCAGCGTAGCGGGAGGGCCACCAGATACGCAGTATTTT. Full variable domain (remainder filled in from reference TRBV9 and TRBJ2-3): DSGVTQTPKHLITATGQRVTLRCSPRSGDLSVYWYQQSLDQGLQFLIQYYNGEERAKGNILERFSAQQFPDLHSELNLSSLELGDSALYFCASSVAGGPPDTQYFGPGTRLTVL.

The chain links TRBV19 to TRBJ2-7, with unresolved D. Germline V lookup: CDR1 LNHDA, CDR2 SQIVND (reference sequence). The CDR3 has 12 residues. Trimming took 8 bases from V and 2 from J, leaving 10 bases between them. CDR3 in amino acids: CASGYNTYEQYF. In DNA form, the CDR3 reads TGTGCCAGTGGGTACAACACCTACGAGCAGTACTTC.

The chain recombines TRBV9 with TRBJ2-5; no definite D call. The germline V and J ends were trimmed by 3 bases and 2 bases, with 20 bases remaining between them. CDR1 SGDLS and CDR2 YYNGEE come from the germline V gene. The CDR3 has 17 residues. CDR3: CASSAHQIRVGQETQYF. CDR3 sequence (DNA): TGTGCCAGCAGCGCTCACCAAATCCGTGTTGGACAAGAGACCCAGTACTTC.

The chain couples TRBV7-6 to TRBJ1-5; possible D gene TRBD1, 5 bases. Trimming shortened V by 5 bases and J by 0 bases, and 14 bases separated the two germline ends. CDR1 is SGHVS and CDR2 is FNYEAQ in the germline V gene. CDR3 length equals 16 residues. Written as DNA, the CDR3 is TGTGCCAGCAGCCCGACCGGGGGATATAGCAATCAGCCCCAGCATTTT. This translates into CASSPTGGYSNQPQHF.

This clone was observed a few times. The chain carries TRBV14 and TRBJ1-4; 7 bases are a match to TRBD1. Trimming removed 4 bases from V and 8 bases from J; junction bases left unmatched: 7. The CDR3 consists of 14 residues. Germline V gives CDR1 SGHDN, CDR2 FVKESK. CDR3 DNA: TGTGCCAGCAGCCTGGCGGCAGGGGGAGAAAAACTGTTTTTT. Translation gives CASSLAAGGEKLFF.

CDR3 region: CASSLEVGGMTEAFF. The CDR3 nucleotides are TGTGCCAGCAGCTTAGAGGTAGGGGGCATGACTGAAGCTTTCTTT. The chain joins TRBV13 to TRBJ1-1; the match to TRBD1 covers 7 bases. From germline, CDR1 is PRHDT and CDR2 FYEKMQ (reference sequence). The CDR3 sequence is 15 residues long. The J segment lost 5 bases and the V segment lost 1 base, leaving 7 bases of the junction unmatched.

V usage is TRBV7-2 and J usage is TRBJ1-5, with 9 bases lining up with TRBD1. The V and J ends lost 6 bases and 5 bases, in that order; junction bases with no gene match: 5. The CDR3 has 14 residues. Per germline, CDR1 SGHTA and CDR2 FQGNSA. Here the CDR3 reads CASRKQGADQPQHF. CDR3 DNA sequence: TGTGCCAGCAGGAAACAGGGGGCGGATCAGCCCCAGCATTTT.

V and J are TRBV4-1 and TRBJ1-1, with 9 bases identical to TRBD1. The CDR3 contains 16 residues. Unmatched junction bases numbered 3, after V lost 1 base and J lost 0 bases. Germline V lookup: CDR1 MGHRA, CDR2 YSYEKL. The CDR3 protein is CASSQVGTGMNTEAFF. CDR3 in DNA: TGCGCCAGCAGCCAAGTAGGGACAGGGATGAACACTGAAGCTTTCTTT.

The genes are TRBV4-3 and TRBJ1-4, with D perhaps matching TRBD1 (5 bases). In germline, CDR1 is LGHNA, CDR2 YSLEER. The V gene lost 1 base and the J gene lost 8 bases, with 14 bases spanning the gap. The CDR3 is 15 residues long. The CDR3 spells CASSQGLERDEKLFF. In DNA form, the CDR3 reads TGCGCCAGCAGCCAAGGTTTGGAACGGGACGAAAAACTGTTTTTT.

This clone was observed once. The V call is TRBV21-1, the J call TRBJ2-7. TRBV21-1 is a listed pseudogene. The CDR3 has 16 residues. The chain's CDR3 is CASSKGRPITAYEQYF. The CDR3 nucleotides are TGTGCCAGCAGCAAAGGACGGCCGATAACCGCCTACGAGCAGTACTTC.

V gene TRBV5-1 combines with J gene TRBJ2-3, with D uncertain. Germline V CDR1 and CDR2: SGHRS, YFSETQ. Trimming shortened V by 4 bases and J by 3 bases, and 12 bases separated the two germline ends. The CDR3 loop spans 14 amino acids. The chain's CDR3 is CASSPTAGTDTQYF. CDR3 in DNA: TGCGCCAGCAGCCCAACGGCCGGGACAGATACGCAGTATTTT.

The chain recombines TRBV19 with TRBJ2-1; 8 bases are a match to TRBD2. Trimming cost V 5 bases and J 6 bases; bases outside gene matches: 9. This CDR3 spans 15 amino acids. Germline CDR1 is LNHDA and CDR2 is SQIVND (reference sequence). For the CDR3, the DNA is TGTGCCAGTAGTTTACCGGGACTAGGGGCCAATGAGCAGTTCTTC. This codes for CASSLPGLGANEQFF.

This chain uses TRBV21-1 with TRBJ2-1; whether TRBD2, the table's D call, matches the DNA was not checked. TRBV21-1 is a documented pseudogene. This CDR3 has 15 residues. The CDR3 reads CASTPRQRGDNEQFF. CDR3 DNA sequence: TGTGCCAGCACCCCCCGCCAGCGGGGGGACAATGAGCAGTTCTTC.

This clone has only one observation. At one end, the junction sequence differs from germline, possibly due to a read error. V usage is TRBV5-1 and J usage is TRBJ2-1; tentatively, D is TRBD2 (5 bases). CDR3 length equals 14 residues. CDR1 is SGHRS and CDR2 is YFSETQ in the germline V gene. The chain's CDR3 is CASRFEGSYNEQFF. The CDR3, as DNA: TGCGCCAGCCGCTTCGAGGGTTCCTACAATGAGCAGTTCTTC.

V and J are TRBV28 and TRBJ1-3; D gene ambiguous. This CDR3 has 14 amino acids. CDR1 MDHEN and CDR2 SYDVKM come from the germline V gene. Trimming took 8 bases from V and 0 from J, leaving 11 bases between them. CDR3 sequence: CASLGSLSGNTIYF. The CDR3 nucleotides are TGTGCCAGCTTAGGTTCCCTCTCTGGAAACACCATATATTTT.

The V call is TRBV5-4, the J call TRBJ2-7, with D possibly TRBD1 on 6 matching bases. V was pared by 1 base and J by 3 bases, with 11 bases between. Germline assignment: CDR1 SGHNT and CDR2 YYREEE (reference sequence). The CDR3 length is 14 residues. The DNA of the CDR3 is TGTGCCAGCAGCTTGCCAGGGGCCCTCTACGAGCAGTACTTC. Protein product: CASSLPGALYEQYF.

Written as DNA, the CDR3 is TGTGCCACCAGCACAAGGACAGGGGGTTCCTCTGGCGAGCAGTACTTC. This gives the protein CATSTRTGGSSGEQYF. This chain uses TRBV15 with TRBJ2-7; TRBD1 matches at 10 bases. This CDR3 comprises 16 residues. Germline trimming cut 4 bases from V and 6 bases from J; bases unmatched to any gene: 12. Germline V gives CDR1 LNHNV, CDR2 YYDKDF (reference sequence).